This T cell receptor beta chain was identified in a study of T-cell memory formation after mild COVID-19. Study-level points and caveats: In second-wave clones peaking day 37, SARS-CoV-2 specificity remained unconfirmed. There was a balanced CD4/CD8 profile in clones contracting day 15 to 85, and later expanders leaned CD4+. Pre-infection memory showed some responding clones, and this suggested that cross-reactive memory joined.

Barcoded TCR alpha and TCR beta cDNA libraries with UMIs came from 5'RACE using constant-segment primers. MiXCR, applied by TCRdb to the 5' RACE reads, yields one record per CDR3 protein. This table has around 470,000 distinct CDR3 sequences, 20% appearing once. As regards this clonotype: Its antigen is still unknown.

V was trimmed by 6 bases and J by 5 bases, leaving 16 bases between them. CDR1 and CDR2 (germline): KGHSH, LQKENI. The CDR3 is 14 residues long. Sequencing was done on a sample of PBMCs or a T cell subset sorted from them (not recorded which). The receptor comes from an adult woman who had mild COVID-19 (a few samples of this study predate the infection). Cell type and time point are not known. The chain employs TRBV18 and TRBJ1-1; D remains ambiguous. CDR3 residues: CASSPDTGMTEAFF. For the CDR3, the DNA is TGTGCCAGCTCCCCCGACACGGGAATGACTGAAGCTTTCTTT.